Each of the 2 T cell receptor beta chains below was sequenced from the same sample in a study of shared T cell receptors in the human thymus. Generated by immunoSEQ multiplex PCR, the TCRdb table keeps only in-frame clones and is missing some. This sample has 630,000 or so clones, with 70% to 90% found just once. Separately, the same data were catalogued under a study of human thymus T cells.

Sequencing was carried out using thymocytes. These receptors were collected from a boy under two years old with a congenital heart defect.

The chain is built from TRBV28 and TRBJ1-2; D call uncertain. The CDR3 has 13 residues. V lost 3 bases and J lost 3, with 8 bases in between. Germline V gene data show CDR1 as MDHEN and CDR2 as SYDVKM. In nucleotides, the CDR3 is TGTGCCAGCAGTTTTCCCAGGTACTATGGCTACACCTTC. The encoded protein is CASSFPRYYGYTF.

The V call is TRBV27, the J call TRBJ2-5; perhaps TRBD2 as D (5 bases). The CDR3 runs to 15 residues. V gave up 6 bases and J gave up 4 bases, with 18 bases separating them. Germline V gene sequence: CDR1 MNHEY, CDR2 SMNVEV (reference sequence). DNA for the CDR3: TGTGCCAGCAGGCACTATGCCCGGGAAGGAGAGACCCAGTACTTC. Translated: CASRHYAREGETQYF.